The clone carrying this T cell receptor (beta chain) has just a few counts. The antigen is unknown. This sample is part of a study of beta chain features in type 1 diabetes. Across the study: Analysis included over 100,000,000 sorted cells drawn from all samples. Study results and caveats: In every one of the four CD4+ subsets, TCRB CDR3s were moderately but significantly shorter in Type 1 diabetes patients. There were fewer insertions and more deletions at the VDJ junctions of type 1 diabetes patients.

What was sequenced were expressed TCRB transcripts, since all of the isolated RNA had been reverse transcribed. Measured with immunoSEQ multiplex PCR; TCRdb has only the in-frame clones, and not every one. The sample gives 250,000 or so clones, roughly 22% of which show up once; 0.028% is in the top ten. The CDR3 is made up of 13 amino acids. V lost 5 bases to trimming and J lost 6 bases; unmatched junction nucleotides: 6. From germline, CDR1 is KGHSH and CDR2 LQKENI. The sequence was obtained from a middle-aged woman with type 1 diabetes. The chain recombines TRBV18 with TRBJ1-1; 7 positions match TRBD1. Input material: naive CD4+ T cells from blood. The CDR3 region is CASSTDREAEAFF. The CDR3 DNA sequence: TGTGCCAGCTCAACAGACAGGGAAGCTGAAGCTTTCTTT.